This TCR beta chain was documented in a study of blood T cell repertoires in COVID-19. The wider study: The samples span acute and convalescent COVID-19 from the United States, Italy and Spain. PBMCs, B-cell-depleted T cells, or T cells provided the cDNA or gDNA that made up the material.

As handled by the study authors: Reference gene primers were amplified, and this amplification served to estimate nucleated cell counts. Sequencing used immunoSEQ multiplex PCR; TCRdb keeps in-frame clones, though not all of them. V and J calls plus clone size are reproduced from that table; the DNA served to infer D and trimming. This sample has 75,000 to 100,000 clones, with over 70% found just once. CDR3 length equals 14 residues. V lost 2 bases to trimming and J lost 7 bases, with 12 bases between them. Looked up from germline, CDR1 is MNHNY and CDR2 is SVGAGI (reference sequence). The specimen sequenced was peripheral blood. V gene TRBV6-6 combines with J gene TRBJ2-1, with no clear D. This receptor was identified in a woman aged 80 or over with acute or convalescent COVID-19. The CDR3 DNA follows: TGTGCCAGCAGTTACGAGCAGGTTTCGAATGAGCAGTTCTTC. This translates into CASSYEQVSNEQFF.